The table lists the clone carrying this T cell receptor (beta chain) with many counts. The entry originates in a study of blood T cell repertoires in COVID-19. Study in general: Sources were T cells, B-cell-depleted T cells, or PBMCs; the material itself was cDNA or gDNA.

CDR3 length equals 15 residues. CDR1 and CDR2 (germline): SGHRS, YFSETQ. The V end was cut by 2 bases, the J end by 1 base, with 12 bases between. As processed by the authors: Reference gene primer amplification in the assay estimated nucleated cell counts. Sequencing was performed with immunoSEQ multiplex PCR; in TCRdb, only in-frame clones are kept and a portion is missing. That table supplies the V and J calls and clone size; D and trimming were determined from the DNA. The profile shows some 200,000 clones, about 81% of them singletons. In terms of age and location, participants ranged from roughly 18 to 95 years and lived in approximately 24 US areas. Participants reported their clinical history, and cohort assignment relied on those reports.

Sequencing was done on a sample of PBMCs or T cells enriched from blood (not recorded which). This sequence originates from a man between 35 and 55 years old who had recovered from COVID-19. The V gene is TRBV5-1, the J gene TRBJ2-5; D perhaps matches TRBD1 (6 bases). In DNA, the CDR3 is TGCGCCAGCAGCTTTACAGGGACCCCCCAAGAGACCCAGTACTTC. Residues: CASSFTGTPQETQYF. Variable domain in full (rest from reference TRBV5-1 and TRBJ2-5): KAGVTQTPRYLIKTRGQQVTLSCSPISGHRSVSWYQQTPGQGLQFLFEYFSETQRNKGNFPGRFSGRQFSNSRSEMNVSTLELGDSALYLCASSFTGTPQETQYFGPGTRLLVL.